This T cell receptor (beta chain) was identified during a study of T cells after yellow fever vaccination. The TCR cDNA carried a universal primer site and UMIs from 5'RACE template switching. TCRdb re-analysed the 5' RACE reads in MiXCR, keeping a single row per CDR3 protein. Of about 340,000 distinct CDR3 sequences in the sample, around 3.9% were seen once. Here the sequenced sample was PBMCs, taken 5 days after the yellow fever booster vaccination. The TCR comes from a man between 18 and 29 years old who received the YFV17D yellow fever vaccine.

For the CDR3, the DNA is TGTGCCAGCAGTTACGCGCCGGGGTGGGCGGGCTCAGCTTTCTTT. Amino acids: CASSYAPGWAGSAFF. The V gene is TRBV6-6, the J gene TRBJ1-1; D ambiguous. V was clipped by 2 bases and J by 10 bases, with 20 bases between them. This CDR3 has 15 residues. Germline V gene data show CDR1 as MNHNY and CDR2 as SVGAGI (reference sequence).